The 17 T cell receptor beta chains reported below all come from one sample, sequenced in a study of shared clonotypes between healthy human individuals. CD45RO-negative, CCR7-positively selected cells formed the naive CD8 fraction, excluding terminally differentiated effector memory CD45RA+ cells. This table comes from immunoSEQ multiplex PCR, and its TCRdb copy is limited to in-frame clones, with some not included. The sample records about 2 million clones, just under 95% being singletons. Input material: naive CD8+ T cells sorted from blood. The receptors originated from a man aged 18-30 years in good health.

CDR3 in DNA: TGTGCCAGCAGTCGAAGACTAGTATTCTATGAGCAGTTCTTC. Its translation: CASSRRLVFYEQFF. The rearrangement uses TRBV6-5 and TRBJ2-1, with D tentatively TRBD2 (6 bases). The ends were cut back, 5 bases at V and 8 bases at J, with 16 bases in the middle. This CDR3 spans 14 amino acids. Germline CDR1 MNHEY, CDR2 SVGAGI.

This clone was observed a single time. J is TRBJ2-5 and V is TRBV4-2; TRBD1 aligns across 7 bases. The ends lost 1 base at V and 5 bases at J; junction bases unmatched: 16. CDR3 length: 18 residues. Germline values: CDR1 LGHNA, CDR2 YNFKEQ. CDR3 protein: CASSQVRQGGGTGETQYF. The CDR3 nucleotides read TGTGCCAGCAGCCAAGTGCGACAGGGCGGTGGTACAGGGGAGACCCAGTACTTC.

This chain joins TRBV18 and TRBJ2-7, with TRBD1 identical over 7 bases. Germline V gives CDR1 KGHSH, CDR2 LQKENI. This CDR3 has 13 amino acids. V was clipped by 5 bases and J by 3 bases; unmatched bases: 4. The CDR3 sequence: CASSTTGDYEQYF. The CDR3 DNA reads TGTGCCAGCTCAACCACAGGGGACTACGAGCAGTACTTC.

This rearrangement joins TRBV19 to TRBJ2-7; TRBD2 matches at 8 bases. The V gene's germline CDR1 is LNHDA and CDR2 SQIVND (reference sequence). V gave up 0 bases and J gave up 0 bases; unmatched junction bases: 10. The CDR3 runs to 18 residues. The CDR3 nucleotides are TGTGCCAGTAGTATAGATGTGCAGCGGGGGTTCGCCTCCTACGAGCAGTACTTC. It translates to CASSIDVQRGFASYEQYF.

The chain carries TRBV6-1 and TRBJ2-7; D gene unclear. This CDR3 has 12 amino acids. Trimming pared 2 bases from V and 4 bases from J, leaving 6 bases between. In germline, CDR1 is MNHNS, CDR2 SASEGT. The CDR3 coding sequence is TGTGCCAGCAGTGAATCCCATTACGAGCAGTACTTC. It encodes CASSESHYEQYF.

The genes are TRBV4-1 and TRBJ1-4, with D tentatively TRBD1 (6 bases). V lost 1 base and J 12 bases, leaving 21 bases between the germline ends. The CDR3 consists of 16 residues. Germline V gene sequence: CDR1 MGHRA, CDR2 YSYEKL. The CDR3, as DNA: TGCGCCAGCAGCCAAGGGTCAGGGGCAATGGGTTGGGAACTGTTTTTT. The encoded protein is CASSQGSGAMGWELFF.

This chain joins TRBV7-3 and TRBJ2-7, with 9 bases aligning to TRBD2. The V segment lost 4 bases and the J segment 7 bases; nucleotides outside the gene matches: 8. Germline V lookup: CDR1 SGHTA, CDR2 FQGTGA. The CDR3 totals 14 residues. This CDR3 is CASSWASGDYEQYF. The CDR3 coding sequence is TGTGCCAGCAGCTGGGCTAGCGGGGATTATGAGCAGTACTTC.

The sample holds one count of this clone. V and J are TRBV11-1 and TRBJ1-6; TRBD1 aligns across 10 bases. CDR1 and CDR2 (germline): SGHAT, FQDESV (reference sequence). Germline trimming cut 5 bases from V and 8 bases from J; bases unmatched to any gene: 6. CDR3 length equals 15 residues. CDR3 DNA sequence: TGTGCCAGCAGCCGCCCAGGGACAGGGGATTCACCCCTCCACTTT. This codes for CASSRPGTGDSPLHF.

The chain uses TRBV7-6 and TRBJ2-5; 12 nucleotides align to TRBD2. Germline V CDR1 and CDR2: SGHVS, FNYEAQ. The V segment lost 5 bases and the J segment 0 bases; nucleotides outside the gene matches: 7. This CDR3 region has 17 residues. The CDR3 DNA is TGTGCCAGCAGCCCGTCGACTAGCGGGGGCTACCAAGAGACCCAGTACTTC. Protein: CASSPSTSGGYQETQYF.

The V call is TRBV5-4, the J call TRBJ2-3, with D unresolved. Germline CDR1 and CDR2: SGHNT and YYREEE (reference sequence). The CDR3 has 15 residues. V lost 2 bases, J lost 5 bases, and 15 bases lay in between. The CDR3 here is CASSFMGGDGDTQYF. DNA for the CDR3: TGTGCCAGCAGCTTCATGGGTGGTGACGGAGATACGCAGTATTTT.

This chain connects TRBV4-2 to TRBJ2-1; D is ambiguous. The CDR3 has 13 residues. Trimming shortened V by 0 bases and J by 9 bases, and 9 bases separated the two germline ends. Per the germline V gene, CDR1 is LGHNA and CDR2 is YNFKEQ. CDR3: CASSQEGFGEQFF. The DNA of the CDR3 is TGTGCCAGCAGCCAAGAAGGCTTCGGTGAGCAGTTCTTC.

The rearrangement joins TRBV6-5 to TRBJ1-2; D unclear. V lost 2 bases, J lost 4 bases, and 8 bases lay in between. Germline V gene lookup returns CDR1 MNHEY and CDR2 SVGAGI. The CDR3 consists of 13 residues. The CDR3 sequence is CASSYIGGYGYTF. CDR3 nucleotides: TGTGCCAGCAGTTACATCGGCGGCTATGGCTACACCTTC.

J is TRBJ2-1 and V is TRBV18; 7 bases are a match to TRBD1. Germline CDR1 and CDR2: KGHSH and LQKENI. After removal of 0 bases from V and 10 bases from J, the junction contained 0 bases not matched to a gene. The CDR3 is made up of 12 amino acids. CDR3 DNA sequence: TGTGCCAGCTCACCACCGGACAGGGAGCAGTTCTTC. It encodes CASSPPDREQFF.

This clone is a singleton in its sample. This sample includes further DNA sequences coding for the same CDR3. V usage is TRBV27 and J usage is TRBJ1-5; no definite D call. This CDR3 contains 13 residues. V was cut by 0 bases and J by 5 bases, with 5 bases left in between. The germline CDR1 and CDR2 sequences are MNHEY and SMNVEV (reference sequence). CDR3 coding DNA: TGTGCCAGCAGTTTATCGGGAGATCAGCCCCAGCATTTT. This codes for CASSLSGDQPQHF.

This clone was observed a single time. This chain connects TRBV7-2 to TRBJ2-7, with 7 bases matching TRBD1. This CDR3 is 15 amino acids long. The germline V gene encodes CDR1 SGHTA and CDR2 FQGNSA. V was pared by 2 bases and J by 2 bases, with 6 bases of the junction left unmatched. The CDR3, as DNA: TGTGCCAGCAGCTTAATGGGGACAGCTGCCTACGAGCAGTACTTC. This gives the protein CASSLMGTAAYEQYF.

J is TRBJ2-7 and V is TRBV28, with D unresolved. The CDR3 is made up of 11 amino acids. The germline V gene encodes CDR1 MDHEN and CDR2 SYDVKM. Deletions cut 4 bases from V and 7 bases from J, with 8 bases between. The CDR3 sequence: CASSSLGEQYF. The CDR3 DNA is TGTGCCAGCAGTTCCCTTGGAGAGCAGTACTTC.

CDR3 sequence (DNA): TGCGCCAGCAGCTTAGTGGGACAGGGGTACACCGGGGAGCTGTTTTTT. It translates to CASSLVGQGYTGELFF. This chain connects TRBV5-1 to TRBJ2-2; 10 bases are a match to TRBD1. This CDR3 has 16 amino acids. The germline CDR1 and CDR2 sequences are SGHRS and YFSETQ. Trimming removed 2 bases from V and 3 bases from J; junction bases left unmatched: 4.